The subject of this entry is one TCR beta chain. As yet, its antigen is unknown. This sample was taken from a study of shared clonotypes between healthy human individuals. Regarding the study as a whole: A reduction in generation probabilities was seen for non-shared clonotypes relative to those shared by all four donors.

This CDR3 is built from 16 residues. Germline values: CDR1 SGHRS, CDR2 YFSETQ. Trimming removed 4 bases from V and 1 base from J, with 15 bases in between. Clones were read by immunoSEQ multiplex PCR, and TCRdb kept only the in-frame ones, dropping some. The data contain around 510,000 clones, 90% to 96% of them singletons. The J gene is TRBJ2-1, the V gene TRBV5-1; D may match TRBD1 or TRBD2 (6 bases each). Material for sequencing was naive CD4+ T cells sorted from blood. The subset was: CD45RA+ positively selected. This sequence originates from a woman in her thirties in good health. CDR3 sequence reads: CASSPVPGASYNEQFF. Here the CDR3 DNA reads TGCGCCAGCAGCCCCGTTCCGGGGGCATCCTACAATGAGCAGTTCTTC.